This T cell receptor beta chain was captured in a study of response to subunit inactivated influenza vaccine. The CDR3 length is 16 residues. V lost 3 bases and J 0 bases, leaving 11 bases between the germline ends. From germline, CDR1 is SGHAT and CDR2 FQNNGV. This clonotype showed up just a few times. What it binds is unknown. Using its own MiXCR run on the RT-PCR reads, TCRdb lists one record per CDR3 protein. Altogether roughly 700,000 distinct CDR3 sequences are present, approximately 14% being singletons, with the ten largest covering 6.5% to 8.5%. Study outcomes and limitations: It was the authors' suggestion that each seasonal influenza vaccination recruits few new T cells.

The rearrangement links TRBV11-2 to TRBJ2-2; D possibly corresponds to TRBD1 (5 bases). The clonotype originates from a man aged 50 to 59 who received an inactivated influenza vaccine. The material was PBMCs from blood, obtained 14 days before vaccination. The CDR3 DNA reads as TGTGCCAGCAGCTTTACTGCAGGGTCGAACACCGGGGAGCTGTTTTTT. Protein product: CASSFTAGSNTGELFF.